These 19 T cell receptor beta chains came from one sample sequenced in a study of shared clonotypes between healthy human individuals. Profiled with immunoSEQ multiplex PCR; TCRdb holds only in-frame clones, not every one. Among 450,000 to 650,000 clones listed, just over 75% were seen once. The specimen sequenced was PBMCs. The source is a woman aged 40 to 49 in good health. Some clones in this sample may be carry-over from other donors' samples.

This chain links TRBV6-5 with TRBJ2-5; tentatively, D is TRBD1 (5 bases). In germline, CDR1 is MNHEY, CDR2 SVGAGI. The CDR3 runs to 15 residues. Trimming cost V 6 bases and J 4 bases, with 18 bases left between them. CDR3 sequence reads: CASSYTQGRTETQYF. The DNA for the CDR3 is TGTGCCAGCAGCTACACGCAGGGCCGGACAGAGACCCAGTACTTC.

This clone turned up a few times. The gene calls are TRBV5-1 and TRBJ1-1; D gene unclear. This CDR3 region has 14 residues. V was shortened by 2 bases and J by 4 bases, with 12 bases between the two germline ends. CDR1 is SGHRS, CDR2 YFSETQ, per germline. CDR3 sequence: CASSFLGEGTEAFF. The CDR3 nucleotides read TGCGCCAGCAGCTTCCTCGGGGAAGGCACTGAAGCTTTCTTT. Together with reference TRBV5-1 and TRBJ1-1, the CDR3 gives the full variable domain: KAGVTQTPRYLIKTRGQQVTLSCSPISGHRSVSWYQQTPGQGLQFLFEYFSETQRNKGNFPGRFSGRQFSNSRSEMNVSTLELGDSALYLCASSFLGEGTEAFFGQGTRLTVV.

The chain uses TRBV15 and TRBJ2-5; a weak D match, TRBD1 (6 bases). V lost 1 base and J 9 bases, leaving 12 bases between the germline ends. Germline CDR1 reads LNHNV; CDR2 reads YYDKDF (reference sequence). This CDR3 is built from 13 residues. CDR3 DNA sequence: TGTGCCACCAGCAGAGCTACAGGGTCCCCCCAGTACTTC. This sequence encodes CATSRATGSPQYF.

The chain has TRBV5-6 and TRBJ1-2, with unresolved D. CDR3 length: 12 residues. In germline, CDR1 is SGHDT, CDR2 YYEEEE. Trimming cost V 0 bases and J 6 bases, with 6 bases left between them. The CDR3 DNA reads as TGTGCCAGCAGCTTGGGGTGGGATGGCTACACCTTC. Translation gives CASSLGWDGYTF.

The chain is built from TRBV30 and TRBJ2-3, with 10 nucleotides matching TRBD2. The V segment lost 5 bases and the J segment 4 bases; nucleotides outside the gene matches: 12. Germline CDR1 and CDR2: GTSNPN and SVGIG (reference sequence). There are 16 residues in the CDR3. CDR3 DNA sequence: TGTGCCTGGGACTCAGGGCTAGCGGGAGCGTCAGATACGCAGTATTTT. Protein product: CAWDSGLAGASDTQYF.

The table lists this clone with a few counts. The junction and the germline gene differ at one end; a read error may be behind it. Distinct nucleotide sequences in the sample also encode this CDR3. This chain uses TRBV6-6 with TRBJ1-2; D possibly corresponds to TRBD1 (6 bases). CDR3 length equals 13 residues. Germline V gene data show CDR1 as MNHNY and CDR2 as SVGAGI (reference sequence). CDR3 bases: TGTGCCATCAGTTCGGACAGAAACTATGGCTACACCTTC. Translated, it gives CAISSDRNYGYTF.

The V gene is TRBV28, the J gene TRBJ1-2, with 7 bases matching TRBD1. Germline lookup yields CDR1 MDHEN and CDR2 SYDVKM. The length of the CDR3 is 13 residues. The junction had 5 bases not matched to a gene; V was cut back by 8 bases and J by 2 bases. The chain's CDR3 is CASRDSRNYGYTF. CDR3 nucleotides: TGTGCCAGCCGGGACAGCCGAAACTATGGCTACACCTTC.

The chain recombines TRBV11-2 with TRBJ2-1; 13 bases align to TRBD2. The V gene's germline CDR1 is SGHAT and CDR2 FQNNGV. V lost 5 bases and J lost 8; bases outside the gene matches: 6. This CDR3 is 15 amino acids long. Here the CDR3 reads CASSRTSGSVDEQFF. In DNA form, the CDR3 reads TGTGCCAGCAGCCGGACTAGCGGGAGTGTGGATGAGCAGTTCTTC.

By share of the sample, this clone is medium-sized (0.01 to 0.1%). Its ends do not fully match the called genes, so a read error is possible. Other DNA variants within this sample encode the same CDR3. The chain carries TRBV7-7 and TRBJ2-2; D perhaps matches TRBD2 (5 bases). The germline V gene encodes CDR1 SSHAT and CDR2 FNYEAQ (reference sequence). The CDR3 runs to 15 residues. The DNA of the CDR3 is TGTGCTAGCAGCCCCCAGGACTCGAACACCGGGGAGCTGTTTTTT. Its protein is CASSPQDSNTGELFF.

The chain carries TRBV5-8 and TRBJ1-5; D unclear. V shed 0 bases and J shed 4 bases, with 8 bases lying between them. The CDR3 loop spans 14 amino acids. Germline V lookup: CDR1 SGHTS, CDR2 YDEGEE. The CDR3 here is CASSLVSGNQPQHF. The DNA for the CDR3 is TGTGCCAGCAGCTTGGTATCGGGGAATCAGCCCCAGCATTTT.

V is TRBV6-5 and J is TRBJ2-2; D gene uncertain. This CDR3 contains 15 residues. Germline V gene data show CDR1 as MNHEY and CDR2 as SVGAGI. The V end lost 0 bases, the J end lost 1 base, and 6 bases lay between the germline ends. The CDR3 bases are TGTGCCAGCAGTTACTCTGCCGGGAACACCGGGGAGCTGTTTTTT. It translates to CASSYSAGNTGELFF.

The chain uses TRBV11-2 and TRBJ2-1; a possible D gene is TRBD1 (6 bases). CDR1 and CDR2 from the germline V gene are SGHAT and FQNNGV. CDR3 length: 18 amino acids. V was trimmed by 1 base and J by 4 bases, leaving 20 bases between them. CDR3 nucleotides: TGTGCCAGCAGCTTAGGTCGGATATGGGGGCAGGGGTACAATGAGCAGTTCTTC. Protein product: CASSLGRIWGQGYNEQFF.

CDR3 sequence reads: CASSSGGTLREQYF. The CDR3 DNA is TGTGCCAGCAGCTCGGGGGGGACGCTGAGGGAGCAGTACTTC. This rearrangement joins TRBV7-2 to TRBJ2-7; 8 bases map to TRBD2. The V segment lost 4 bases and the J segment 7 bases; nucleotides outside the gene matches: 9. The CDR3 runs to 14 residues. Germline V gives CDR1 SGHTA, CDR2 FQGNSA.

On this clone: The identical CDR3 is also encoded by other nucleotide sequences in the sample. V is TRBV28 and J is TRBJ1-1, with TRBD1 matching over 7 bases. With V trimmed by 3 bases and J by 14 bases, 15 bases remained unmatched. CDR1 is MDHEN, CDR2 SYDVKM, per germline. This CDR3 contains 14 residues. The DNA for the CDR3 is TGTGCCAGCAGTTTCCTTGGGACAGAGGTAAGAGCCTTCTTT. Protein: CASSFLGTEVRAFF.

In this sample, this clone turned up once. The chain combines TRBV7-2 with TRBJ1-5; D is unresolved. CDR1 and CDR2 from the germline V gene are SGHTA and FQGNSA. The CDR3 runs 13 residues. V lost 3 bases to trimming and J lost 1 base, with 4 bases between them. CDR3 amino acids: CASSFWSNQPQHF. In DNA form, the CDR3 reads TGTGCCAGCAGCTTCTGGAGCAATCAGCCCCAGCATTTT. Full variable domain (missing parts from reference TRBV7-2 and TRBJ1-5): GAGVSQSPSNKVTEKGKDVELRCDPISGHTALYWYRQSLGQGLEFLIYFQGNSAPDKSGLPSDRFSAERTGGSVSTLTIQRTQQEDSAVYLCASSFWSNQPQHFGDGTRLSIL.

The V and J genes are TRBV28 and TRBJ1-4; tentative D call: TRBD1 (5 bases). CDR1 and CDR2 (germline): MDHEN, SYDVKM. The CDR3 covers 13 residues. V lost 7 bases and J 8 bases, leaving 14 bases between the germline ends. The CDR3 region is CASMGGVREKLFF. The CDR3 DNA reads as TGTGCCAGCATGGGGGGAGTAAGGGAAAAACTGTTTTTT.

V is TRBV29-1 and J is TRBJ2-1; no clear D. The V end was cut by 6 bases, the J end by 7 bases, with 13 bases between. The CDR3 contains 12 residues. Germline assignment: CDR1 SQVTM and CDR2 ANQGSEA. CDR3 loop: CSVDPLGNEQFF. The CDR3 bases are TGCAGCGTGGACCCCCTAGGAAATGAGCAGTTCTTC.

CDR3 in amino acids: CASSLSIARVYEQYF. CDR3 DNA sequence: TGTGCCAGCAGTTTATCGATCGCCAGGGTCTACGAGCAGTACTTC. The J gene is TRBJ2-7, the V gene TRBV27, with TRBD1 as a possible D gene (5 bases). Germline values: CDR1 MNHEY, CDR2 SMNVEV (reference sequence). CDR3 length equals 15 residues. Trimming left V 0 bases short and J 3 bases short, with 12 bases between.

About this clone: This may be a read error: a much more frequent sequence differs by one nucleotide. The chain combines TRBV7-3 with TRBJ2-1, with D possibly matching TRBD2 (6 bases). This CDR3 is 13 amino acids long. Per germline, CDR1 SGHTA and CDR2 FQGTGA. CDR3 amino acids: CASSATSTNERFF. The CDR3 DNA reads as TGTGCCAGCAGTGCCACTAGCACCAATGAGCGGTTCTTC.